These T cell receptor beta chains were read from a single sample in a study of blood T cell repertoires in COVID-19. TCRdb keeps only in-frame clones here, not all; method: immunoSEQ multiplex PCR. The repertoire holds hundreds of thousands of clones, with around 86% as singletons. Sequenced input: PBMCs or T cells enriched from blood (not recorded which). These receptors originate from a woman in her thirties or forties with acute COVID-19. The CDR3 runs from the conserved cysteine through the conserved F or W.

j_call v_call cdr3_aa
TRBJ2-5 TRBV10-3 CAISESQAGPIQETQYF
TRBJ1-5 TRBV6-6 CASSRPRDRNSNQPQHF
TRBJ2-3 TRBV21-1 CASSKPAWGEGRTDTQYF
TRBJ1-4 TRBV4-1 CASSQVSSGFNEKLFF
TRBJ2-7 TRBV19 CASSTGHRSYEQYF
TRBJ1-5 TRBV2 CASGGGRGNQPQHF
TRBJ1-1 TRBV6-5 CASSYSSGSGAFF
TRBJ2-5 TRBV9 CASSPLGQASTQYF
TRBJ2-5 TRBV10-1 CASSAWILLFPQSQETQYF
TRBJ2-2 TRBV2 CAGRAGRGTGELFF
TRBJ2-1 TRBV7-3 CASSLTSDLAGKDEQFF
TRBJ2-3 TRBV6-2/TRBV6-3 CASSYLDLRGTQYF
TRBJ2-2 TRBV4-1 CASSQDPPDRGRGSMDSGELFF
TRBJ2-1 TRBV7-3 CASSLELSSYNEQFF
TRBJ1-3 TRBV2 CATARDTFRSGNTIYF
TRBJ2-7 TRBV18 CASSSTPGTSGRAVTVNSYEQYF
TRBJ2-1 TRBV7-8 CASSQRTGSGEQFF
TRBJ2-5 TRBV10-3 CAISEYGSQETQYF
TRBJ2-7 TRBV29-1 CSGTQAYEQYF
TRBJ2-7 TRBV12-3/TRBV12-4 CASSQGGSYEQYF
TRBJ2-2 TRBV10-2 CACGEGELFF
TRBJ2-7 TRBV29-1 CSARQGYEQYF
TRBJ2-5 TRBV27 CASSTKLAGGFAREYF
TRBJ2-7 TRBV6-4 CASSEEGGHEQYF
TRBJ1-5 TRBV28 CASSRGQGTYSNQPQHF
TRBJ2-1 TRBV11-2 CASSSETGTNEQFF